The 20 T cell receptor beta chains reported below all come from one sample, sequenced in a study of blood T cell repertoires in COVID-19. Repertoires were generated with immunoSEQ multiplex PCR, while TCRdb's copy carries only in-frame clones and drops some. The sample contains under 300,000 clones, roughly 89% of which appear only once. The sequenced sample consisted of peripheral blood. All receptors derive from a woman younger than 45 with active or convalescent COVID-19.

This chain joins TRBV6-5 and TRBJ2-7, with TRBD1 matching 8 bases. This CDR3 comprises 13 residues. After removal of 7 bases from V and 6 bases from J, the junction contained 8 bases not matched to a gene. Germline CDR1 MNHEY, CDR2 SVGAGI. As DNA, the CDR3 is TGTGCCAGCATTCCGACAGGGGCAGGCGAGCAGTACTTC. Its protein is CASIPTGAGEQYF.

For the CDR3, the DNA is TGTGCCACCAGTGCGGGGGGAGGGGCCTACAATCAGCCCCAGCATTTT. Its translation is CATSAGGGAYNQPQHF. This rearrangement joins TRBV24-1 to TRBJ1-5; TRBD1 might be the D (5 bases). CDR1 and CDR2 (germline): KGHDR, SFDVKD. V was clipped by 5 bases and J by 3 bases, with 16 bases between them. The CDR3 runs to 16 residues.

The chain combines TRBV13 with TRBJ2-4, with 13 bases matching TRBD2. V was clipped by 3 bases and J by 8 bases; unmatched bases: 4. The CDR3 spans 15 residues. Germline V gives CDR1 PRHDT, CDR2 FYEKMQ (reference sequence). The CDR3 loop reads CASSFTSGGVHIQYF. DNA of the CDR3: TGTGCCAGCAGCTTTACTAGCGGGGGGGTACACATTCAGTACTTC. Filled out from reference TRBV13 and TRBJ2-4, the complete variable domain reads AAGVIQSPRHLIKEKRETATLKCYPIPRHDTVYWYQQGPGQDPQFLISFYEKMQSDKGSIPDRFSAQQFSDYHSELNMSSLELGDSALYFCASSFTSGGVHIQYFGAGTRLSVL.

CDR3 in amino acids: CASSLAGSGSRGGEKLFF. The CDR3 coding sequence is TGTGCCAGCAGTTTAGCGGGAAGTGGGAGCCGGGGTGGTGAAAAACTGTTTTTT. This chain links TRBV28 with TRBJ1-4, with D uncertain. The CDR3 runs 18 residues. CDR1 is MDHEN and CDR2 is SYDVKM in the germline V gene. The ends were cut back, 2 bases at V and 7 bases at J, with 23 bases in the middle.

The chain carries TRBV2 and TRBJ1-5, with 7 positions matching TRBD1. The CDR3 runs to 16 residues. V was pared by 6 bases and J by 0 bases, with 8 bases of the junction left unmatched. The V gene's germline CDR1 is SNHLY and CDR2 FYNNEI. CDR3 sequence: CASSRQGTNSNQPQHF. The CDR3 nucleotides read TGTGCCAGCAGCCGACAGGGTACAAATAGCAATCAGCCCCAGCATTTT.

The chain is built from TRBV27 and TRBJ1-2, with 8 positions matching TRBD1. Germline loops: CDR1 MNHEY, CDR2 SMNVEV (reference sequence). This CDR3 region has 16 residues. V gave up 0 bases and J gave up 8 bases; unmatched junction bases: 11. In nucleotides, the CDR3 is TGTGCCAGCAGTTTATCGAGAACAGGGGGTCCTTGGGGCTACACCTTC. Translation gives CASSLSRTGGPWGYTF.

This clone has only one observation. V gene TRBV6-1 combines with J gene TRBJ1-6; D possibly corresponds to TRBD1 (5 bases). The length of the CDR3 is 15 residues. CDR1 and CDR2 from the germline V gene are MNHNS and SASEGT. Trimming left V 1 base short and J 16 bases short, with 20 bases between. The CDR3 coding sequence is TGTGCCAGCAGTGAAGGGAAAGGGGTTCGAAGACCGCTCCACTTT. This encodes CASSEGKGVRRPLHF.

The rearrangement uses TRBV27 and TRBJ1-5, with D possibly being TRBD1 (5 bases). This CDR3 spans 14 amino acids. The germline V gene encodes CDR1 MNHEY and CDR2 SMNVEV (reference sequence). The germline V and J ends were trimmed by 6 bases and 3 bases, with 12 bases remaining between them. The CDR3 DNA sequence: TGTGCCAGCAGCCGGCCAGGGCCCAATCAGCCCCAGCATTTT. Protein product: CASSRPGPNQPQHF.

The chain combines TRBV4-1 with TRBJ2-2; 8 bases fit TRBD2. After removal of 0 bases from V and 0 bases from J, the junction contained 6 bases not matched to a gene. CDR3 length: 18 residues. In germline, CDR1 is MGHRA, CDR2 YSYEKL. CDR3 residues: CASSQDGRGAANTGELFF. In DNA form, the CDR3 reads TGCGCCAGCAGCCAAGACGGGCGGGGGGCCGCGAACACCGGGGAGCTGTTTTTT.

V and J are TRBV6-2 or TRBV6-3 and TRBJ1-6; 7 bases are a match to TRBD1. This CDR3 is 15 amino acids long. CDR1 is MNHEY and CDR2 is SVGEGT in the germline V gene. V lost 4 bases, J lost 6 bases, and 6 bases stayed unmatched. The CDR3 region has the DNA TGTGCCAGCAGTTTCTCGGACAGGATTAATTCACCCCTCCACTTT. Translated, it gives CASSFSDRINSPLHF.

This clone was counted a few times. This chain connects TRBV18 to TRBJ2-7, with 9 positions matching TRBD1. The germline gives CDR1 KGHSH, CDR2 LQKENI. The trim removed 6 bases at V and 3 bases at J, leaving 9 bases unmatched. CDR3 length equals 15 residues. CDR3 coding DNA: TGTGCCAGCTCGGGAGCGGAGACAGGGGGCTACGAGCAGTACTTC. As protein: CASSGAETGGYEQYF.

This clone is a singleton in its sample. The chain employs TRBV2 and TRBJ2-5; D may be TRBD1 (7 bases). The ends were cut back, 7 bases at V and 6 bases at J, with 15 bases in the middle. The CDR3 spans 13 residues. Per germline, CDR1 SNHLY and CDR2 FYNNEI. The CDR3 loop is CASIQGGGKTQYF. The DNA for the CDR3 is TGTGCCAGCATCCAGGGGGGCGGGAAGACCCAGTACTTC.

Here the CDR3 reads CASSSGAGNSYNEQFF. The CDR3 nucleotides read TGTGCCAGCAGCTCTGGGGCGGGGAACTCCTACAATGAGCAGTTCTTC. J is TRBJ2-1 and V is TRBV7-2, with D maybe TRBD2 (6 bases). The CDR3 consists of 16 residues. V was cut by 4 bases and J by 0 bases, with 13 bases left in between. CDR1 SGHTA and CDR2 FQGNSA come from the germline V gene.

The rearrangement joins TRBV10-3 to TRBJ2-2, with D possibly TRBD2 on 6 matching bases. V was pared by 4 bases and J by 4 bases, with 13 bases between. This CDR3 spans 15 amino acids. Germline values: CDR1 ENHRY, CDR2 SYGVKD. The CDR3: CAISAGGFSTGELFF. As DNA, the CDR3 is TGTGCCATCAGTGCCGGGGGTTTTAGCACCGGGGAGCTGTTTTTT.

CDR3 nucleotides: TGTGCCAGCAGCTTGCTGGGGCCGATACAAGAGACCCAGTACTTC. This translates into CASSLLGPIQETQYF. This chain connects TRBV7-9 to TRBJ2-5, with TRBD1 as a possible D gene (5 bases). From germline, CDR1 is SEHNR and CDR2 FQNEAQ (reference sequence). The CDR3 has 15 residues. The V and J ends lost 3 bases and 2 bases respectively, with 13 bases between them.

This chain links TRBV5-1 with TRBJ2-7; D is possibly TRBD1 (6 bases). CDR1 SGHRS and CDR2 YFSETQ come from the germline V gene. This CDR3 contains 15 residues. V dropped 5 bases and J dropped 6 bases, with 21 bases sitting between them. The CDR3 region has the DNA TGCGCCAGCAGTTTACAGGGTGGTTTAAAGACCGAGCAGTACTTC. Amino acids: CASSLQGGLKTEQYF.

V and J are TRBV29-1 and TRBJ1-2; D is perhaps TRBD1 (5 bases). Looked up from germline, CDR1 is SQVTM and CDR2 is ANQGSEA. The V and J ends lost 0 bases and 8 bases respectively, with 19 bases between them. The CDR3 totals 15 residues. CDR3 amino acids: CSVEDRRQGIGGYTF. The CDR3 nucleotides read TGCAGCGTTGAAGATCGTCGGCAGGGAATAGGCGGCTACACCTTC.

The J gene is TRBJ2-7, the V gene TRBV18; TRBD1 might be the D (5 bases). Between the trimmed V and J ends, which lost 1 base and 6 bases, there was a span of 10 bases. Per germline, CDR1 KGHSH and CDR2 LQKENI. This CDR3 has 13 residues. CDR3 DNA sequence: TGTGCCAGCTCACCACAGGGGTCGGGCGAGCAGTACTTC. This translates into CASSPQGSGEQYF.

The genes are TRBV7-3 and TRBJ2-3; TRBD2 aligns across 11 bases. Germline CDR1 and CDR2: SGHTA and FQGTGA. The CDR3 runs 17 residues. V lost 2 bases and J lost 3; bases outside the gene matches: 7. The CDR3 sequence: CASSLDPSGGLTDTQYF. The DNA of the CDR3 is TGTGCCAGCAGCTTAGATCCTAGCGGGGGGCTTACAGATACGCAGTATTTT.

CDR3 in amino acids: CASSLGTVGDGYTF. In DNA, the CDR3 is TGTGCCAGCAGCTTAGGGACAGTGGGTGATGGCTACACCTTC. The V call is TRBV7-2, the J call TRBJ1-2, with D possibly matching TRBD1 (6 bases). The CDR3 loop spans 14 amino acids. The ends were cut back, 1 base at V and 6 bases at J, with 12 bases in the middle. Germline V gene sequence: CDR1 SGHTA, CDR2 FQGNSA.